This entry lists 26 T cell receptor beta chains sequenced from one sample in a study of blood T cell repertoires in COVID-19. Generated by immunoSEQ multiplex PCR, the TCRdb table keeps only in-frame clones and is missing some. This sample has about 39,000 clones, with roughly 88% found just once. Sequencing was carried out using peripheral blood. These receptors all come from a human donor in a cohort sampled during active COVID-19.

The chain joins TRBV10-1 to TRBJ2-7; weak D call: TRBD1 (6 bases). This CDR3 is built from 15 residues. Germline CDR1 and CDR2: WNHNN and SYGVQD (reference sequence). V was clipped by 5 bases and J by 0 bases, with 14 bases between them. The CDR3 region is CASSPNRANSYEQYF. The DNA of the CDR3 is TGCGCCAGCAGTCCTAACAGGGCTAACTCCTACGAGCAGTACTTC.

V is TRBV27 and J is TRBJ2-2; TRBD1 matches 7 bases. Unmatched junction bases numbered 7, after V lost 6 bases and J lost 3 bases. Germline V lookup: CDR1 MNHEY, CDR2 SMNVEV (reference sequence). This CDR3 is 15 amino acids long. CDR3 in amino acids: CASSLWQGDTGELFF. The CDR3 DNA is TGTGCCAGCAGCCTCTGGCAGGGGGACACCGGGGAGCTGTTTTTT.

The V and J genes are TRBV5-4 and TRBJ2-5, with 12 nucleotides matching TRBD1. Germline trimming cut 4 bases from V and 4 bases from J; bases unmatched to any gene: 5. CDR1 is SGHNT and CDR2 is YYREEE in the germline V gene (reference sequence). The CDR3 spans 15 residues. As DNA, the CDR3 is TGTGCCAGCAGCGTAGGGACAGGGGGCTTAGAGACCCAGTACTTC. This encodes CASSVGTGGLETQYF.

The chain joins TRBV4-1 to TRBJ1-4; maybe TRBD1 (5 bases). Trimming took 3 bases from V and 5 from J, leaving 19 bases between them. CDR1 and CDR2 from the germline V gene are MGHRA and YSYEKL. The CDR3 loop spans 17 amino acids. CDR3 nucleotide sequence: TGCGCCAGCAGCCAGATCGCCCTTAGGGGTCGAAATGAAAAACTGTTTTTT. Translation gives CASSQIALRGRNEKLFF.

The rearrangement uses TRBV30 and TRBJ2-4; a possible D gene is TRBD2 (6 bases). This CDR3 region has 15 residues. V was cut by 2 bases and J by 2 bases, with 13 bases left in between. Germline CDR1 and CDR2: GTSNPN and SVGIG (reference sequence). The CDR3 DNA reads TGTGCCTGGAGTAAAACTAGCCTTTCCAAAAACATTCAGTACTTC. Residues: CAWSKTSLSKNIQYF.

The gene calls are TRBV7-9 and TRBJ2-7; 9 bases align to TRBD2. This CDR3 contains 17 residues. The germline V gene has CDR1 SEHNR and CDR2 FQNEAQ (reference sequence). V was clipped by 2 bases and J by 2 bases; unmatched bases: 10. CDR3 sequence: CASSLSSGLAGTYEQYF. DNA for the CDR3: TGTGCCAGCAGCTTAAGCTCGGGGCTAGCGGGGACCTACGAGCAGTACTTC.

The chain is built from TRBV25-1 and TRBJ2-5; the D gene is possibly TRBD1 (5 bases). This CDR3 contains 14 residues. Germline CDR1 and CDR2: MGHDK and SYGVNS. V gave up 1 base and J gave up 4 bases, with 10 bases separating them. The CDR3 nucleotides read TGTGCCAGCAGTGAATCGATGCAGGGAGAGACCCAGTACTTC. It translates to CASSESMQGETQYF.

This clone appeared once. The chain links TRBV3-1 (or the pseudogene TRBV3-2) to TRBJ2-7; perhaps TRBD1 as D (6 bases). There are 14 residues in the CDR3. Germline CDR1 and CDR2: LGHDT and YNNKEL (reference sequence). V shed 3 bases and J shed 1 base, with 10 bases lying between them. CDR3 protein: CASSQEQGSYEQYF. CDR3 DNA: TGTGCCAGCAGCCAGGAACAGGGTTCCTACGAGCAGTACTTC.

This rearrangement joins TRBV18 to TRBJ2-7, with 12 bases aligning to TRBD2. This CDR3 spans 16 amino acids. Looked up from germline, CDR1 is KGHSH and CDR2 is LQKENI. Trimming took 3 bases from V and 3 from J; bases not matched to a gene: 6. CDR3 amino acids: CASSPMRLAGVYEQYF. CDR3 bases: TGTGCCAGCTCACCGATGAGACTAGCGGGAGTCTACGAGCAGTACTTC.

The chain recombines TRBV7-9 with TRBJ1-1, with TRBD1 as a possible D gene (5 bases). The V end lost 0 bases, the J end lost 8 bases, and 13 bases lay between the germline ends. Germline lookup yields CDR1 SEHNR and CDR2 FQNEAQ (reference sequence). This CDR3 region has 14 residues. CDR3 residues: CASSLAKGQPEAFF. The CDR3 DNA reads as TGTGCCAGCAGCTTAGCAAAGGGGCAGCCAGAAGCTTTCTTT.

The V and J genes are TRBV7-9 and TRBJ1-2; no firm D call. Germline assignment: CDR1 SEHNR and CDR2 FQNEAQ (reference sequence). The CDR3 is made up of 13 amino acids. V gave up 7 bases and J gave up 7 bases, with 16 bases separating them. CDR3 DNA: TGTGCCAGCACCGTTACCACCGCCGGTGGCTACACCTTC. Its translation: CASTVTTAGGYTF.

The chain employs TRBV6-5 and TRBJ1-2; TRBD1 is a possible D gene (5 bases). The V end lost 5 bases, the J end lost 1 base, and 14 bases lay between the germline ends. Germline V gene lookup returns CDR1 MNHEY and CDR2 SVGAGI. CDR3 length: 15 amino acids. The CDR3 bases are TGTGCCAGCAGTCCCACCGACAGTCTTAACTATGGCTACACCTTC. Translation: CASSPTDSLNYGYTF.

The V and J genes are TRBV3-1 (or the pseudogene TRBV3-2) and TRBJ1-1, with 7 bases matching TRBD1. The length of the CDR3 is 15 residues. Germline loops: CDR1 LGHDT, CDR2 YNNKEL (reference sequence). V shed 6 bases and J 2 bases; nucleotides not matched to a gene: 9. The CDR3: CASRRDSGANTEAFF. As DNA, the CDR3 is TGTGCCAGCAGGAGGGACAGTGGGGCAAACACTGAAGCTTTCTTT.

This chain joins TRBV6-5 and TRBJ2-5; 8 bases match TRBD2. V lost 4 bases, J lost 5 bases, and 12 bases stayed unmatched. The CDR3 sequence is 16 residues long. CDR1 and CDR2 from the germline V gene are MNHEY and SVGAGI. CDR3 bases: TGTGCCAGCAGTTCCCGTTCGACTAGCGTGATCGAGACCCAGTACTTC. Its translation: CASSSRSTSVIETQYF.

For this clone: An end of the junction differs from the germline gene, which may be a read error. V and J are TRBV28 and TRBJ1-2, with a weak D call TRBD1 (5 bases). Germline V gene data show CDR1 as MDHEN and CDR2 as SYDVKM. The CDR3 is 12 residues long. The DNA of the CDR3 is TGTGCCAGCAGCTTATCTGGGGGGGGCTACACCTTC. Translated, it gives CASSLSGGGYTF.

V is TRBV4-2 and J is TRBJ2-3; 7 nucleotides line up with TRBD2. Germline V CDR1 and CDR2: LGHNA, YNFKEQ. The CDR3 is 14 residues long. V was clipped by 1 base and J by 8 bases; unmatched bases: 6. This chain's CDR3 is CASSQGTSGSTQYF. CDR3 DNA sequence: TGTGCCAGCAGCCAAGGGACTAGTGGGTCTACGCAGTATTTT.

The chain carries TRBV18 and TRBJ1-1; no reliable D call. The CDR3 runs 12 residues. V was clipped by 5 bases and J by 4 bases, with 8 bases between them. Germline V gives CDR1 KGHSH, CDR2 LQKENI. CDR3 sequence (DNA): TGTGCCAGCTCAGGTACGGGCACTGAAGCTTTCTTT. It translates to CASSGTGTEAFF.

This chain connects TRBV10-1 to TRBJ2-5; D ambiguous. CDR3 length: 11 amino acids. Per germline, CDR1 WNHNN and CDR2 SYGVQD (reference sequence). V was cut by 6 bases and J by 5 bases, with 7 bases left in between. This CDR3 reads CASSAAETQYF. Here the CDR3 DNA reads TGCGCCAGCAGCGCGGCCGAGACCCAGTACTTC.

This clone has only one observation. CDR3 sequence reads: CASSLGRGQDNEQFF. The CDR3 nucleotides read TGTGCCAGCAGCTTAGGCAGGGGGCAGGACAATGAGCAGTTCTTC. The chain links TRBV7-9 to TRBJ2-1; TRBD1 aligns across 8 bases. Germline trimming cut 1 base from V and 5 bases from J; bases unmatched to any gene: 4. The CDR3 covers 15 residues. The germline V gene has CDR1 SEHNR and CDR2 FQNEAQ (reference sequence).

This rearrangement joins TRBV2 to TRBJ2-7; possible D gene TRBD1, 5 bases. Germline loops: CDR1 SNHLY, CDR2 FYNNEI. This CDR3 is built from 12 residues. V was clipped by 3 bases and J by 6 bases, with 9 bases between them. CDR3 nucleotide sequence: TGTGCCAGCAGTGACCACAGGCCCGAGCAGTACTTC. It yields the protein CASSDHRPEQYF.

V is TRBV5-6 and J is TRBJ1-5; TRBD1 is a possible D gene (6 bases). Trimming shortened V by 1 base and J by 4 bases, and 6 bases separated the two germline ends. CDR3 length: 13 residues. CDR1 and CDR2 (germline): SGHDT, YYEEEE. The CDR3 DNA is TGTGCCAGCAGCTTGAGGGGGAATCAGCCCCAGCATTTT. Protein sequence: CASSLRGNQPQHF.

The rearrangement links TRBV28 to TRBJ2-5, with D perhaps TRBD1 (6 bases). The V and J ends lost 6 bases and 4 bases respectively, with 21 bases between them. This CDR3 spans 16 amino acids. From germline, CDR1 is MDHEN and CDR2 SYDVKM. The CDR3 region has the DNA TGTGCCAGCAGACTTGGGACCAGGGGAGTACGAGAGACCCAGTACTTC. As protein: CASRLGTRGVRETQYF.

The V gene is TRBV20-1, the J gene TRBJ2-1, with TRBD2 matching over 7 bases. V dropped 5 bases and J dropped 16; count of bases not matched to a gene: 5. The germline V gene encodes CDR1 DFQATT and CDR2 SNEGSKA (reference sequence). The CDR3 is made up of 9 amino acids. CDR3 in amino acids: CSAGGGLFF. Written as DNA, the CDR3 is TGCAGTGCTGGGGGGGGTCTTTTCTTC.

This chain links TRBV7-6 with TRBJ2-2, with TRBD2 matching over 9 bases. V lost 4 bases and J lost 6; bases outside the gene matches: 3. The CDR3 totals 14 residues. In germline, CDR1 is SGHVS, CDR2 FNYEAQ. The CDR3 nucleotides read TGTGCCAGCAGCTCGGGACTAGCAGCCGGGGAGCTGTTTTTT. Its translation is CASSSGLAAGELFF.

The CDR3 nucleotides are TGTGCCAGCAGCTTCGTCGAAGCTTTCTTT. It yields the protein CASSFVEAFF. The chain is built from TRBV11-2 and TRBJ1-1; no firm D call. Looked up from germline, CDR1 is SGHAT and CDR2 is FQNNGV. Trimming took off 3 bases at V and 8 bases at J, with 4 bases between the two ends. This CDR3 region has 10 residues.

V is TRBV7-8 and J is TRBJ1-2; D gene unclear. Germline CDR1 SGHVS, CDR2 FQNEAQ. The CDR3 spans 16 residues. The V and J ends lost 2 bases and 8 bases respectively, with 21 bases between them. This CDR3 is CASSLFQSRGGQGYTF. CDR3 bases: TGTGCCAGCAGCTTATTTCAAAGTCGGGGAGGGCAAGGCTACACCTTC.